This T cell receptor (beta chain) stems from a study of cytomegalovirus exposure and HLA in healthy donors. Study-wide results and caveats: Later on, an analysis showed TCR association rates differing by HLA locus, with DRB1 the most and HLA-C the fewest. Later on, an analysis tied some 17,000 TCR beta sequences to HLA alleles at 0.05 false discovery rate. With further analysis later on, most CMV-associated TCR beta chains appeared HLA-restricted. In a later analysis, compared with equally common non-associated chains, HLA-associated beta chains were more expanded.

Germline CDR1 ENHRY, CDR2 SYGVKD. The CDR3 covers 13 residues. V was shortened by 4 bases and J by 1 base, with 7 bases between the two germline ends. The PCR ran on 60 Vbeta and 13 Jbeta primers. Sequencing was performed with immunoSEQ multiplex PCR; in TCRdb, only in-frame clones are kept and a portion is missing. The sample data list about 130,000 clones. Remarks on this clone: Antigen unknown.

J is TRBJ1-1 and V is TRBV10-3; D not certain. The receptor's source is a man aged 25 to 40 in good health and CMV-seronegative. What was sequenced was PBMCs. DNA of the CDR3: TGTGCCATCAGTGCCCCCTGGAACACTGAAGCTTTCTTT. Translating gives CAISAPWNTEAFF.